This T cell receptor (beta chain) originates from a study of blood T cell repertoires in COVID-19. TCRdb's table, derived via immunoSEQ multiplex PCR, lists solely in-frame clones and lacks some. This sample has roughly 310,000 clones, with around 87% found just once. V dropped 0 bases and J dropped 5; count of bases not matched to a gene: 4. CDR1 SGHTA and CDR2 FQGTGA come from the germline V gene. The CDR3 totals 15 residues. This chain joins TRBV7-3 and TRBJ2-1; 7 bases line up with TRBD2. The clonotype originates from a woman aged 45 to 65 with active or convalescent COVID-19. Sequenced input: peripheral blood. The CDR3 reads CASSLTREPNNEQFF. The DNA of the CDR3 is TGTGCCAGCAGCTTAACGCGGGAGCCAAACAATGAGCAGTTCTTC.